The 30 T cell receptor beta chains given below trace back to one sample, sequenced in a study of blood T cell repertoires in COVID-19. Repertoires were generated with immunoSEQ multiplex PCR, while TCRdb's copy carries only in-frame clones and drops some. The data hold under 300,000 clones, with 75% to 90% observed a single time. The source material was peripheral blood. The origin of the receptors is a man in his sixties who had recovered from COVID-19.

The chain joins TRBV19 to TRBJ1-2; no firm D call. The ends were cut back, 5 bases at V and 7 bases at J, with 17 bases in the middle. Germline V CDR1 and CDR2: LNHDA, SQIVND (reference sequence). The CDR3 extends over 14 amino acids. Here the CDR3 DNA reads TGTGCCAGTAGTTTCGCCAGGCATCCCGGTGGCTACACCTTC. Translated, it gives CASSFARHPGGYTF.

This clone appeared a single time. The gene calls are TRBV12-5 and TRBJ2-3; weak D call: TRBD2 (6 bases). Germline V lookup: CDR1 LGHNT, CDR2 FRNRAP. The CDR3 totals 14 residues. Trimming removed 1 base from V and 5 bases from J, with 10 bases in between. The CDR3 sequence is CASGLGGTVDTQYF. DNA of the CDR3: TGTGCTAGTGGTTTGGGAGGGACTGTAGATACGCAGTATTTT.

V gene TRBV3-1 (or the pseudogene TRBV3-2) combines with J gene TRBJ2-5, with 8 positions matching TRBD2. The CDR3 is made up of 14 amino acids. Germline V CDR1 and CDR2: LGHDT, YNNKEL (reference sequence). Unmatched junction bases numbered 5, after V lost 1 base and J lost 7 bases. The CDR3 nucleotides are TGTGCCAGCAGCCAAGTTGCGGGGGGCGCGACCCAGTACTTC. It translates to CASSQVAGGATQYF.

The genes are TRBV3-1 (or the pseudogene TRBV3-2) and TRBJ2-3; 12 positions match TRBD2. The CDR3 runs to 14 residues. The ends lost 4 bases at V and 5 bases at J; junction bases unmatched: 1. The germline CDR1 and CDR2 sequences are LGHDT and YNNKEL (reference sequence). CDR3 in DNA: TGTGCCAGCAGCCCTAGCGGGAGGGGAGATACGCAGTATTTT. Its protein is CASSPSGRGDTQYF.

This clone appeared a single time. The chain carries TRBV5-1 and TRBJ2-7; 8 positions agree with TRBD1. From germline, CDR1 is SGHRS and CDR2 YFSETQ. The CDR3 runs to 15 residues. V was pared by 5 bases and J by 2 bases, with 9 bases of the junction left unmatched. The CDR3 protein is CASRGGTGLTYEQYF. CDR3 DNA: TGCGCCAGCAGGGGTGGGACAGGCCTAACCTACGAGCAGTACTTC.

V and J are TRBV19 and TRBJ1-5; D ambiguous. Germline CDR1 LNHDA, CDR2 SQIVND (reference sequence). The CDR3 is 16 residues long. Trimming shortened V by 1 base and J by 2 bases, and 12 bases separated the two germline ends. The CDR3 here is CASSIVRVVGNQPQHF. CDR3 DNA: TGTGCCAGTAGTATAGTGAGGGTAGTGGGCAATCAGCCCCAGCATTTT. The full variable domain, completed using reference TRBV19 and TRBJ1-5, is DGGITQSPKYLFRKEGQNVTLSCEQNLNHDAMYWYRQDPGQGLRLIYYSQIVNDFQKGDIAEGYSVSREKKESFPLTVTSAQKNPTAFYLCASSIVRVVGNQPQHFGDGTRLSIL.

The gene calls are TRBV30 and TRBJ2-1, with 7 bases fitting TRBD2. The CDR3 is made up of 13 amino acids. Germline V gene data show CDR1 as GTSNPN and CDR2 as SVGIG (reference sequence). The trim removed 5 bases at V and 9 bases at J, leaving 10 bases unmatched. This chain's CDR3 is CAWGVGLAAEQFF. Here the CDR3 DNA reads TGTGCCTGGGGGGTGGGTCTAGCGGCTGAGCAGTTCTTC.

This chain links TRBV7-8 with TRBJ2-1; the D gene is possibly TRBD1 (6 bases). CDR1 SGHVS and CDR2 FQNEAQ come from the germline V gene. The CDR3 has 13 residues. V was cut by 5 bases and J by 9 bases, with 14 bases left in between. DNA for the CDR3: TGTGCCAGCAGCCCCCGGGACACGCTTGAGCAGTTCTTC. Translation: CASSPRDTLEQFF.

The rearrangement joins TRBV9 to TRBJ1-2, with 9 positions matching TRBD1. CDR1 SGDLS and CDR2 YYNGEE come from the germline V gene. The CDR3 totals 15 residues. The V segment lost 3 bases and the J segment 6 bases; nucleotides outside the gene matches: 9. For the CDR3, the DNA is TGTGCCAGCAGCGCCCGGGACAGGGACTTAAATGGCTACACCTTC. It translates to CASSARDRDLNGYTF.

V usage is TRBV5-6 and J usage is TRBJ1-1; D is uncertain. Looked up from germline, CDR1 is SGHDT and CDR2 is YYEEEE. V was trimmed by 0 bases and J by 3 bases, leaving 18 bases between them. CDR3 size: 17 residues. The CDR3 DNA reads TGTGCCAGCAGCTTGGCGCGGCGGCTAGCAGTTGACACTGAAGCTTTCTTT. It encodes CASSLARRLAVDTEAFF. Looking up the rest from reference TRBV5-6 and TRBJ1-1 gives the full variable domain: DAGVTQSPTHLIKTRGQQVTLRCSPKSGHDTVSWYQQALGQGPQFIFQYYEEEERQRGNFPDRFSGHQFPNYSSELNVNALLLGDSALYLCASSLARRLAVDTEAFFGQGTRLTVV.

This clone was detected only once. CDR3 bases: TGTGCCAGCTCACCACCGGACAGGGGGCAACTGCAGTACTTC. Translated, it gives CASSPPDRGQLQYF. V gene TRBV18 combines with J gene TRBJ2-7, with 11 bases identical to TRBD1. Germline assignment: CDR1 KGHSH and CDR2 LQKENI. The CDR3 consists of 14 residues. The V gene end was trimmed by 0 bases and the J gene end by 9 bases; junction bases not matched to a gene: 4.

The table lists this clone with a count of one. The chain combines TRBV11-2 with TRBJ1-2; D not resolved. Trimming removed 5 bases from V and 0 bases from J, with 10 bases in between. The CDR3 length is 14 residues. Looked up from germline, CDR1 is SGHAT and CDR2 is FQNNGV. This CDR3 reads CASSHQQSNYGYTF. The DNA for the CDR3 is TGTGCCAGCAGCCATCAACAGTCTAACTATGGCTACACCTTC.

The gene calls are TRBV30 and TRBJ1-1; a weak D match, TRBD1 (6 bases). This CDR3 comprises 11 residues. Germline V lookup: CDR1 GTSNPN, CDR2 SVGIG (reference sequence). The CDR3 region has the DNA TGTGCAGTGGGGGCTGGGACTGAAGCTTTCTTT. Protein: CAVGAGTEAFF. Full variable domain (rest looked up from reference TRBV30 and TRBJ1-1): SQTIHQWPATLVQPVGSPLSLECTVEGTSNPNLYWYRQAAGRGLQLLFYSVGIGQISSEVPQNLSASRPQDRQFILSSKKLLLSDSGFYLCAVGAGTEAFFGQGTRLTVV.

V is TRBV14 and J is TRBJ2-5; 10 bases fit TRBD2. The CDR3 loop spans 15 amino acids. Trimming cost V 0 bases and J 4 bases; bases outside gene matches: 2. Germline values: CDR1 SGHDN, CDR2 FVKESK. The CDR3 coding sequence is TGTGCCAGCAGCCAAGAACTAGCGGGGAGAGAGACCCAGTACTTC. Translated: CASSQELAGRETQYF.

Concerning this clone itself: One end of the junction is discordant with germline, which a read error may explain. The V gene is TRBV18, the J gene TRBJ2-5, with D possibly matching TRBD1 (5 bases). From germline, CDR1 is KGHSH and CDR2 LQKENI. The CDR3 is 13 amino acids. In DNA, the CDR3 is TGTGCCAGTTCACCACGACAGAAAGAGACCCAGTACTTC. Encoded protein: CASSPRQKETQYF. The full variable domain, in which reference TRBV18 and TRBJ2-5 provide the parts outside the CDR3, is NAGVMQNPRHLVRRRGQEARLRCSPMKGHSHVYWYRQLPEEGLKFMVYLQKENIIDESGMPKERFSAEFPKEGPSILRIQQVVRGDSAAYFCASSPRQKETQYFGPGTRLLVL.

V gene TRBV5-1 combines with J gene TRBJ2-3, with D possibly matching TRBD2 (6 bases). V lost 0 bases and J lost 6, with 20 bases in between. Germline assignment: CDR1 SGHRS and CDR2 YFSETQ. CDR3 length: 17 residues. This CDR3 is CASSLDTRDPFGDTQYF. As DNA, the CDR3 is TGCGCCAGCAGCTTGGATACGCGGGACCCGTTCGGGGATACGCAGTATTTT. Full variable domain (remainder filled in from reference TRBV5-1 and TRBJ2-3): KAGVTQTPRYLIKTRGQQVTLSCSPISGHRSVSWYQQTPGQGLQFLFEYFSETQRNKGNFPGRFSGRQFSNSRSEMNVSTLELGDSALYLCASSLDTRDPFGDTQYFGPGTRLTVL.

The chain carries TRBV6-5 and TRBJ1-1, with 7 bases fitting TRBD1. Germline loops: CDR1 MNHEY, CDR2 SVGAGI. Trimming took 7 bases from V and 3 from J; bases not matched to a gene: 11. CDR3 length: 15 residues. CDR3 sequence reads: CASTLRRGRHTEAFF. The CDR3 coding sequence is TGTGCCAGCACCCTACGGAGGGGGCGTCACACTGAAGCTTTCTTT.

As for this clone: One end of the junction is discordant with germline, which a read error may explain. This chain links TRBV27 with TRBJ1-1, with D unclear. The CDR3 covers 14 residues. CDR1 is MNHEY, CDR2 SMNVEV, per germline (reference sequence). CDR3 in DNA: TGTGCCAGCAGGGAAGACACCAGGAACTCTGAAGCTTTCTTT. Translating gives CASREDTRNSEAFF.

This clone is a singleton in its sample. J is TRBJ1-5 and V is TRBV19; 7 bases are a match to TRBD1. Germline lookup yields CDR1 LNHDA and CDR2 SQIVND (reference sequence). The CDR3 runs to 15 residues. V was pared by 9 bases and J by 0 bases, with 8 bases of the junction left unmatched. The CDR3 nucleotides read TGTGCCAGCCGGGACAGAGCTAATAGCAATCAGCCCCAGCATTTT. It translates to CASRDRANSNQPQHF. Full variable domain (remainder filled in from reference TRBV19 and TRBJ1-5): DGGITQSPKYLFRKEGQNVTLSCEQNLNHDAMYWYRQDPGQGLRLIYYSQIVNDFQKGDIAEGYSVSREKKESFPLTVTSAQKNPTAFYLCASRDRANSNQPQHFGDGTRLSIL.

The rearrangement uses TRBV12-1 and TRBJ1-5; TRBD1 was called by the table and not checked on the DNA. TRBV12-1 is designated a pseudogene. The CDR3 is 18 residues long. Here the CDR3 DNA reads TGTGCCAGCAGCTCCGGCCGGGACAGGGGAGGGAGCAATCAGCCCCAGCATTTT. Its translation is CASSSGRDRGGSNQPQHF.

This clone was recorded a few times. CDR3 sequence reads: CASSRDRGRREALRDEQFF. The CDR3 DNA is TGTGCCAGCAGCCGGGACAGGGGGAGGAGGGAGGCCCTCCGGGATGAGCAGTTCTTC. J is TRBJ2-1 and V is TRBV27; 11 bases agree with TRBD1. In germline, CDR1 is MNHEY, CDR2 SMNVEV (reference sequence). The length of the CDR3 is 19 residues. Trimming removed 6 bases from V and 8 bases from J; junction bases left unmatched: 21.

This clone came up a few times. The chain couples TRBV5-1 to TRBJ2-7, with D tentatively TRBD1 (6 bases). Germline V gives CDR1 SGHRS, CDR2 YFSETQ. The CDR3 totals 14 residues. V lost 2 bases and J lost 5, with 14 bases in between. CDR3 loop: CASSLLGARDEQYF. The CDR3 coding sequence is TGCGCCAGCAGCTTACTGGGGGCGCGTGACGAGCAGTACTTC. The entire variable domain, with the rest obtained from reference TRBV5-1 and TRBJ2-7, is as follows: KAGVTQTPRYLIKTRGQQVTLSCSPISGHRSVSWYQQTPGQGLQFLFEYFSETQRNKGNFPGRFSGRQFSNSRSEMNVSTLELGDSALYLCASSLLGARDEQYFGPGTRLTVT.

The chain couples TRBV29-1 to TRBJ1-2; D unresolved. Trimming took off 7 bases at V and 8 bases at J, with 14 bases between the two ends. The CDR3 runs to 11 residues. Per germline, CDR1 SQVTM and CDR2 ANQGSEA. This CDR3 is CSALVGSGYTF. In nucleotides, the CDR3 is TGCAGCGCCCTGGTAGGGAGCGGCTACACCTTC.

This clone was recorded only once. The chain combines TRBV9 with TRBJ2-5, with D possibly matching TRBD2 (5 bases). Germline V CDR1 and CDR2: SGDLS, YYNGEE. V was cut by 5 bases and J by 1 base, with 6 bases left in between. This CDR3 region has 12 residues. In DNA form, the CDR3 reads TGTGCCAGCAGAGGACTCCAAGAGACCCAGTACTTC. Protein sequence: CASRGLQETQYF.

The V and J genes are TRBV5-1 and TRBJ1-5; D ambiguous. V was trimmed by 0 bases and J by 4 bases, leaving 5 bases between them. The CDR3 is made up of 13 amino acids. Germline CDR1 is SGHRS and CDR2 is YFSETQ. CDR3 DNA: TGCGCCAGCAGCTTGGATCCGAATCAGCCCCAGCATTTT. This codes for CASSLDPNQPQHF.

The chain joins TRBV3-1 (or the pseudogene TRBV3-2) to TRBJ2-7; 7 bases match TRBD2. Looked up from germline, CDR1 is LGHDT and CDR2 is YNNKEL (reference sequence). The J segment lost 0 bases and the V segment lost 0 bases, leaving 8 bases of the junction unmatched. The CDR3 is 17 residues long. The CDR3 sequence: CASSQDLLGRLSYEQYF. CDR3 nucleotide sequence: TGTGCCAGCAGCCAAGATCTCCTCGGGAGGCTCTCCTACGAGCAGTACTTC.

This chain connects TRBV6-5 to TRBJ2-2, with 10 bases matching TRBD1. The J call is in doubt because the DNA end fits TRBJ1-3 better. Germline V gene data show CDR1 as MNHEY and CDR2 as SVGAGI. This CDR3 contains 15 residues. As DNA, the CDR3 is TGTGCCAGCAGAGGACAGGGGGTTTCTGGAAACACCATATATTTT. Its protein is CASRGQGVSGNTIYF.

The genes are TRBV6-6 and TRBJ1-6; 9 bases map to TRBD1. This CDR3 is built from 17 residues. Unmatched junction bases numbered 13, after V lost 5 bases and J lost 8 bases. Per germline, CDR1 MNHNY and CDR2 SVGAGI (reference sequence). CDR3 nucleotides: TGTGCCAGCAGTCTAGGCATAACAGGGGGCGCGTATTCACCCCTCCACTTT. Its protein is CASSLGITGGAYSPLHF.

The chain employs TRBV5-4 and TRBJ2-3; 11 positions match TRBD2. Germline lookup yields CDR1 SGHNT and CDR2 YYREEE (reference sequence). The V gene end was trimmed by 0 bases and the J gene end by 2 bases; junction bases not matched to a gene: 5. The CDR3 has 17 amino acids. This CDR3 is CASSLGTSGRITDTQYF. CDR3 coding DNA: TGTGCCAGCAGCTTGGGTACTAGCGGGAGAATCACAGATACGCAGTATTTT.

CDR3 amino acids: CASSIAADVRGKLFF. CDR3 DNA sequence: TGTGCCAGTAGTATAGCGGCTGATGTGAGAGGAAAACTGTTTTTT. This rearrangement joins TRBV19 to TRBJ1-4, with no clear D. The ends were cut back, 1 base at V and 10 bases at J, with 16 bases in the middle. Per the germline V gene, CDR1 is LNHDA and CDR2 is SQIVND (reference sequence). The CDR3 sequence is 15 residues long.